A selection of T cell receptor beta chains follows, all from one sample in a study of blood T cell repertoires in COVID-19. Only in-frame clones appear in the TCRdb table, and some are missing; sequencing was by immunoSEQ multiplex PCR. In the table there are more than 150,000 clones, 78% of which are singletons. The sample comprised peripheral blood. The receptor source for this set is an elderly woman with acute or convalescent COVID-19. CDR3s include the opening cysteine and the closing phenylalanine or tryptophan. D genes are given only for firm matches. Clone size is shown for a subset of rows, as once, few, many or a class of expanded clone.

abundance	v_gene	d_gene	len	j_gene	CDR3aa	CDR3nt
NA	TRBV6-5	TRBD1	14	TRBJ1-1	CASLTGGRGTEAFF	TGTGCCAGTTTGACAGGGGGCAGGGGAACTGAAGCTTTCTTT
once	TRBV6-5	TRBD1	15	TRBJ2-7	CASRRTGGASNEQYF	TGTGCCAGCAGGCGGACAGGGGGCGCAAGCAACGAGCAGTACTTC
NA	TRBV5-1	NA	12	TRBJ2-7	CASSRDNYEQYF	TGCGCCAGCAGCCGGGATAACTACGAGCAGTACTTC
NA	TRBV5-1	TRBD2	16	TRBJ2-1	CASSLWTSGRTNEQFF	TGCGCCAGCAGCCTCTGGACTAGCGGGAGAACAAATGAGCAGTTCTTC
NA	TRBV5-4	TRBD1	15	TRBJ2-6	CASRYRGAGANVLTF	TGTGCCAGCAGGTACAGGGGGGCAGGGGCCAACGTCCTGACTTTC
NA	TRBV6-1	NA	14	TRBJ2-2	CASSEGGGPGELFF	TGTGCCAGCAGTGAAGGGGGAGGCCCCGGGGAGCTGTTTTTT
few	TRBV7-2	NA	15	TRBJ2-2	CASSRSLGDTGELFF	TGTGCCAGCAGCCGGAGCCTAGGGGACACCGGGGAGCTGTTTTTT
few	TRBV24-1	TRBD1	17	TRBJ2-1	CATSDLPGTGADNEQFF	TGTGCCACCAGTGATTTGCCGGGGACAGGGGCCGACAATGAGCAGTTCTTC
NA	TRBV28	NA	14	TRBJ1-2	CASSRWGVTEVNTF	TGTGCCAGCAGTCGATGGGGGGTAACAGAGGTTAACACCTTC
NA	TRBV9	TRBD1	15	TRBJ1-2	CASSVEAGGNYGYTF	TGTGCCAGCAGCGTAGAGGCAGGGGGGAACTATGGCTACACCTTC
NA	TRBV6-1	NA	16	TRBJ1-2	CASSEGRGAWDYGYTF	TGTGCCAGCAGTGAAGGCCGAGGTGCATGGGACTATGGCTACACCTTC
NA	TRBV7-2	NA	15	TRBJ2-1	CASSLSRESYNEQFF	TGTGCCAGCAGCTTGAGTCGGGAGTCCTACAATGAGCAGTTCTTC